This passage covers 9 T cell receptor beta chains from one sample sequenced in a study of T cells in Graves' hyperthyroidism and ophthalmopathy. The investigators amplified TCR beta CDR3 regions from RNA transcripts. Primed by the HTBI set, a first-round RT-PCR was run on the TCR CDR3. MiXCR, applied by TCRdb to the multiplex PCR reads, yields one record per CDR3 protein. Of approximately 100,000 distinct CDR3 sequences listed, around 40% are singletons. Source material: peripheral blood or thyroid tissue (not recorded which). These receptor sequences come from a woman aged 30 to 39 with Graves' hyperthyroidism.

This clonotype was seen repeatedly, ten times or more. The CDR3 nucleotides read TGTGCCAGCAGCCCTTCGGACAGGGGAAGAATTGGCTACACCTTC. Translated, it gives CASSPSDRGRIGYTF. The chain combines TRBV3-1 with TRBJ1-2; 9 bases are shared with TRBD1. The CDR3 consists of 15 residues. The germline V gene encodes CDR1 LGHDT and CDR2 YNNKEL (reference sequence). V was pared by 4 bases and J by 7 bases, with 10 bases of the junction left unmatched.

Many counts were recorded for this clonotype. The chain couples TRBV5-1 to TRBJ2-3, with D possibly matching TRBD1 (5 bases). Trimming shortened V by 4 bases and J by 4 bases, and 13 bases separated the two germline ends. The germline CDR1 and CDR2 sequences are SGHRS and YFSETQ. The CDR3 has 14 residues. CDR3 sequence (DNA): TGCGCCAGCAGCGCCCACTGGGGCGCAGATACGCAGTATTTT. Translating it yields CASSAHWGADTQYF.

There are many counts of this clonotype. The rearrangement joins TRBV28 to TRBJ1-5; 8 bases agree with TRBD1. This CDR3 contains 15 residues. Trimming at V came to 5 bases and at J to 6 bases, leaving 9 bases not matched to a gene. Germline CDR1 is MDHEN and CDR2 is SYDVKM. In nucleotides, the CDR3 is TGTGCCAGCAGTATCCACCAGGGGGCGAGTCAGCCCCAGCATTTT. It encodes CASSIHQGASQPQHF.

The chain recombines TRBV19 with TRBJ1-2; no clear D. Germline V gene lookup returns CDR1 LNHDA and CDR2 SQIVND (reference sequence). V was shortened by 9 bases and J by 8 bases, with 7 bases between the two germline ends. The CDR3 length is 9 residues. The DNA for the CDR3 is TGTGCCAGCCGGGTGGGCTACACCTTC. This gives the protein CASRVGYTF.

The chain is built from TRBV10-3 and TRBJ1-3; D not resolved. CDR1 is ENHRY, CDR2 SYGVKD, per germline. Trimming left V 7 bases short and J 0 bases short, with 10 bases between. This CDR3 comprises 14 residues. CDR3 protein: CAITQYSSGNTIYF. The DNA of the CDR3 is TGTGCCATCACCCAGTACAGCTCTGGAAACACCATATATTTT.

This sequence joins TRBV20-1 and TRBJ2-7, with 11 bases lining up with TRBD2. The CDR3 totals 14 residues. Germline-derived CDR1 and CDR2 are DFQATT and SNEGSKA (reference sequence). Losses at the gene ends were 6 bases for V and 2 bases for J; bases not matched to a gene: 6. In DNA form, the CDR3 reads TGCAGTGCCCAGGGACTAGCGGACCCCTACGAGCAGTACTTC. Protein sequence: CSAQGLADPYEQYF.

This clonotype was counted at least ten times. The chain links TRBV27 to TRBJ1-1; D gene ambiguous. Per the germline V gene, CDR1 is MNHEY and CDR2 is SMNVEV (reference sequence). Between the trimmed V and J ends, which lost 6 bases and 3 bases, there was a span of 14 bases. The CDR3 covers 14 residues. The CDR3 here is CASRGSVLDTEAFF. Written as DNA, the CDR3 is TGTGCCAGCAGGGGGTCGGTATTGGACACTGAAGCTTTCTTT.

For this clonotype: Possible read error: a much larger clone is one base away. The chain employs TRBV7-9 and TRBJ1-5, with 7 bases aligning to TRBD1. The CDR3 runs 15 residues. The V gene's germline CDR1 is SEHNR and CDR2 FQNEAQ (reference sequence). The DNA of the CDR3 is TGTGCCAGCATTCCACAGGGGTACAGCAGTCAGCCCCAGCATTTT. It encodes CASIPQGYSSQPQHF.

This clonotype was counted a few times. The chain joins TRBV6-5 to TRBJ2-3; weak D call: TRBD2 (5 bases). The CDR3 loop spans 16 amino acids. In germline, CDR1 is MNHEY, CDR2 SVGAGI. Between the trimmed V and J ends, which lost 6 bases and 3 bases, there was a span of 19 bases. CDR3: CASSQDRPRRTDTQYF. CDR3 DNA sequence: TGTGCCAGCAGCCAAGATCGACCCAGGAGGACAGATACGCAGTATTTT.